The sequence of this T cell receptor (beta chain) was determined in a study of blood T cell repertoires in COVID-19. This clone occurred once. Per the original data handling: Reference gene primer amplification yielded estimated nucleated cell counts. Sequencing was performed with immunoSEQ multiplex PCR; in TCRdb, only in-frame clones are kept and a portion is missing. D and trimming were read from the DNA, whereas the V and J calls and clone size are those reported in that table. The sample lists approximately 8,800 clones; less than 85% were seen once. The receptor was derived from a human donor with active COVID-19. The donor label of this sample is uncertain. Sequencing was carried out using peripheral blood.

CDR3 region: CASSLKTSGIPRNEQFF. The DNA for the CDR3 is TGTGCCAGCAGTTTAAAAACTAGCGGGATTCCCCGCAATGAGCAGTTCTTC. The rearrangement joins TRBV28 to TRBJ2-1, with 10 bases fitting TRBD2. There are 17 residues in the CDR3. Germline loops: CDR1 MDHEN, CDR2 SYDVKM. With V trimmed by 2 bases and J by 6 bases, 10 bases remained unmatched.